The 13 T cell receptor beta chains presented below share a single source sample, sequenced in a study of blood T cell repertoires in COVID-19. Some clones are missing from TCRdb's copy, which holds only in-frame ones; the method was immunoSEQ multiplex PCR. There are about 99,000 clones in the sample; roughly 84% occur only once, and just under 2% lies in the top ten. The sample taken for sequencing was peripheral blood. These receptors all stem from a man aged 70-80 years with active or convalescent COVID-19.

This chain joins TRBV12-3 or TRBV12-4 and TRBJ1-2, with D unclear. V lost 5 bases, J lost 10 bases, and 11 bases lay in between. The CDR3 has 11 residues. CDR3 in amino acids: CASSQDYYYTF. The CDR3 nucleotides read TGTGCCAGCAGTCAGGACTACTACTACACCTTC.

The V call is TRBV4-2, the J call TRBJ2-1; no clear D gene. The CDR3 sequence is 11 residues long. The germline V gene has CDR1 LGHNA and CDR2 YNFKEQ. V shed 8 bases and J shed 6 bases, with 8 bases lying between them. The CDR3 bases are TGTGCCAGCGGTGAGGCCAATGAGCAGTTCTTC. Its translation is CASGEANEQFF.

The chain couples TRBV5-5 to TRBJ1-2, with 9 bases lining up with TRBD1. The CDR3 runs to 15 residues. Germline trimming cut 0 bases from V and 4 bases from J; bases unmatched to any gene: 4. Germline-derived CDR1 and CDR2 are SGHKS and YYEKEE (reference sequence). DNA of the CDR3: TGTGCCAGCAGCTTGGGACAGGGGGTCGCCTATGGCTACACCTTC. Its protein product is CASSLGQGVAYGYTF. The full variable domain, in which reference TRBV5-5 and TRBJ1-2 provide the parts outside the CDR3, is DAGVTQSPTHLIKTRGQQVTLRCSPISGHKSVSWYQQVLGQGPQFIFQYYEKEERGRGNFPDRFSARQFPNYSSELNVNALLLGDSALYLCASSLGQGVAYGYTFGSGTRLTVV.

The chain uses TRBV12-3 or TRBV12-4 and TRBJ1-6, with D perhaps matching TRBD1 (6 bases). This CDR3 has 13 residues. V shed 6 bases and J shed 8 bases, with 11 bases lying between them. The CDR3 sequence: CASSLGADSPLHF. CDR3 nucleotides: TGTGCCAGCAGCCTGGGGGCAGATTCACCCCTCCACTTT.

The chain recombines TRBV10-3 with TRBJ1-3, with a weak D call TRBD1 (5 bases). Germline V gene lookup returns CDR1 ENHRY and CDR2 SYGVKD. There are 14 residues in the CDR3. Trimming removed 0 bases from V and 4 bases from J, with 7 bases in between. CDR3 amino acids: CAISESRVGNTIYF. Written as DNA, the CDR3 is TGTGCCATCAGTGAGTCCAGGGTGGGAAACACCATATATTTT.

The rearrangement joins TRBV5-1 to TRBJ1-3; tentatively, D is TRBD1 (5 bases). CDR1 is SGHRS and CDR2 is YFSETQ in the germline V gene. The CDR3 length is 13 residues. V was clipped by 5 bases and J by 4 bases, with 10 bases between them. CDR3: CASRSGGGNTIYF. The CDR3 DNA sequence: TGCGCCAGCAGAAGCGGGGGAGGAAACACCATATATTTT.

This clone has just one count. The J gene is TRBJ2-2, the V gene TRBV30, with a tentative D call TRBD2 (5 bases). Trimming shortened V by 7 bases and J by 3 bases, and 18 bases separated the two germline ends. The germline gives CDR1 GTSNPN, CDR2 SVGIG (reference sequence). The CDR3 is 15 amino acids. The DNA for the CDR3 is TGTGCCTTCTCACCCAATCCGGGGTACACCGGGGAGCTGTTTTTT. Translated, it gives CAFSPNPGYTGELFF.

The chain carries TRBV18 and TRBJ2-1; 13 bases map to TRBD2. V lost 4 bases to trimming and J lost 5 bases; unmatched junction nucleotides: 8. The CDR3 is 17 amino acids. The germline V gene has CDR1 KGHSH and CDR2 LQKENI. CDR3 amino acids: CASSLSRTSGGHNEQFF. As DNA, the CDR3 is TGTGCCAGCTCACTATCTAGGACTAGCGGGGGACACAATGAGCAGTTCTTC.

This clone was seen only once. The chain joins TRBV7-9 to TRBJ1-6; a weak D match, TRBD1 (6 bases). Looked up from germline, CDR1 is SEHNR and CDR2 is FQNEAQ (reference sequence). The germline V and J ends were trimmed by 4 bases and 10 bases, with 14 bases remaining between them. This CDR3 region has 14 residues. The CDR3 is CASSSQGDESPLHF. CDR3 nucleotide sequence: TGTGCCAGCAGCTCACAGGGCGATGAGTCACCCCTCCACTTT. Looking up the rest from reference TRBV7-9 and TRBJ1-6 gives the full variable domain: DTGVSQNPRHKITKRGQNVTFRCDPISEHNRLYWYRQTLGQGPEFLTYFQNEAQLEKSRLLSDRFSAERPKGSFSTLEIQRTEQGDSAMYLCASSSQGDESPLHFGNGTRLTVT.

The chain employs TRBV11-2 and TRBJ1-2; 9 bases match TRBD1. With 5 bases clipped from V and 0 bases from J, the junction kept 7 bases outside the gene matches. Germline CDR1 and CDR2: SGHAT and FQNNGV. The CDR3 is 16 residues long. The CDR3 protein is CASSQDRGFANYGYTF. Written as DNA, the CDR3 is TGTGCCAGCAGCCAGGACAGGGGCTTTGCTAACTATGGCTACACCTTC.

This clone has only one observation. The rearrangement uses TRBV3-1 (or the pseudogene TRBV3-2) and TRBJ1-5; D gene uncertain. CDR1 is LGHDT, CDR2 YNNKEL, per germline (reference sequence). The CDR3 covers 15 residues. V was pared by 0 bases and J by 1 base, with 7 bases between. The CDR3: CASSQDTGSNQPQHF. The DNA for the CDR3 is TGTGCCAGCAGCCAAGATACGGGGAGCAATCAGCCCCAGCATTTT.

The chain combines TRBV5-1 with TRBJ1-4; D gene uncertain. The CDR3 length is 14 residues. Trimming left V 1 base short and J 4 bases short, with 8 bases between. Looked up from germline, CDR1 is SGHRS and CDR2 is YFSETQ. CDR3 loop: CASSLLASNEKLFF. The CDR3 DNA reads TGCGCCAGCAGCTTGTTAGCAAGTAATGAAAAACTGTTTTTT.

V gene TRBV13 combines with J gene TRBJ1-1; maybe TRBD1 (6 bases). Germline-derived CDR1 and CDR2 are PRHDT and FYEKMQ (reference sequence). V was trimmed by 6 bases and J by 11 bases, leaving 19 bases between them. CDR3 length: 13 residues. CDR3 sequence (DNA): TGTGCCAGCAGGGCGGGGGGACAATTGAAGGCTTTCTTT. It is translated as CASRAGGQLKAFF. Full variable domain (rest looked up from reference TRBV13 and TRBJ1-1): AAGVIQSPRHLIKEKRETATLKCYPIPRHDTVYWYQQGPGQDPQFLISFYEKMQSDKGSIPDRFSAQQFSDYHSELNMSSLELGDSALYFCASRAGGQLKAFFGQGTRLTVV.